This T cell receptor beta chain was documented in a study of blood T cells in healthy people across ages. Caucasian, healthy and from Russia, the donors were aged between 6 and 90. This clonotype was observed a handful of times. Germline V gene lookup returns CDR1 MNHNS and CDR2 SASEGT. The V and J ends lost 4 bases and 9 bases, in that order; junction bases with no gene match: 9. There are 15 residues in the CDR3. With a J-beta primer mix and a sample-barcoded 5' primer, a second PCR ran about 6 to 11 cycles. TCRdb called the 5' RACE reads again in MiXCR, with one record for every CDR3 protein. The table includes approximately 1.5 million distinct CDR3 sequences, 34% detected once.

The sequencing input was blood. V gene TRBV6-1 combines with J gene TRBJ2-1, with 10 bases matching TRBD1. The sequence was obtained from a woman aged 30 to 39 in good health. This chain's CDR3 is CASSGPGQGLGEQFF. Here the CDR3 DNA reads TGTGCCAGCAGTGGGCCGGGACAGGGGTTGGGTGAGCAGTTCTTC.